Listed below are T cell receptor beta chains from one sample, sequenced in a study of early T cells in non-severe SARS-CoV-2 infection. From the 5' RACE reads, TCRdb called clonotypes with MiXCR, one entry per CDR3 protein. Of approximately 120,000 distinct CDR3 sequences listed, 14% to 15% are singletons. The sequenced sample consisted of whole blood. The receptors stem from an adult who was a healthcare worker with PCR-confirmed SARS-CoV-2 infection or an uninfected control (not recorded which). Both conserved end residues are part of each CDR3. D genes are given only for firm matches. Some rows have no size entry. The others give once, few or many, or a class for an expanded clone.

CDR3 length: 13
J gene: TRBJ1-1
V gene: TRBV12-3/TRBV12-4
clone size: many
D gene: .
CDR3 protein: CASSLGGNTEAFF
CDR3 DNA: TGCGCCAGCAGCTTGGGGGGGAACACTGAAGCTTTCTTT

CDR3 length: 14
J gene: TRBJ2-7
V gene: TRBV5-1
clone size: .
D gene: .
CDR3 protein: CASSLDTSRDEQYF
CDR3 DNA: TGCGCCAGCAGCCTCGACACTTCCAGGGACGAGCAGTACTTC

CDR3 length: 10
J gene: TRBJ1-4
V gene: TRBV20-1
clone size: few
D gene: .
CDR3 protein: CSARGEKLFF
CDR3 DNA: TGCAGTGCTAGAGGTGAAAAACTGTTTTTT

CDR3 length: 17
J gene: TRBJ2-3
V gene: TRBV12-3/TRBV12-4
clone size: .
D gene: TRBD2
CDR3 protein: CASSLVSSGGRVDTQYF
CDR3 DNA: TGTGCCAGCAGTCTGGTTTCTAGCGGGGGACGGGTAGATACGCAGTATTTT

CDR3 length: 15
J gene: TRBJ1-1
V gene: TRBV3-1
clone size: .
D gene: .
CDR3 protein: CASSSSPSVYTEAFF
CDR3 DNA: TGTGCCAGCAGCTCCTCCCCGAGCGTGTACACTGAAGCTTTCTTT

CDR3 length: 13
J gene: TRBJ2-1
V gene: TRBV7-3
clone size: .
D gene: .
CDR3 protein: CASSSPLQREQFF
CDR3 DNA: TGTGCCAGCAGCAGCCCCCTCCAGCGCGAGCAGTTCTTC

CDR3 length: 15
J gene: TRBJ2-5
V gene: TRBV18
clone size: few
D gene: TRBD2
CDR3 protein: CASSPILAVEETQYF
CDR3 DNA: TGTGCCAGCTCACCTATACTAGCGGTGGAAGAGACCCAGTACTTC

CDR3 length: 11
J gene: TRBJ2-3
V gene: TRBV7-9
clone size: few
D gene: .
CDR3 protein: CASTQTDTQYF
CDR3 DNA: TGTGCCAGCACACAAACAGATACGCAGTATTTT

CDR3 length: 16
J gene: TRBJ2-1
V gene: TRBV19
clone size: many
D gene: TRBD2
CDR3 protein: CASSMERAGGYNEQFF
CDR3 DNA: TGTGCCAGTAGTATGGAAAGGGCGGGGGGGTACAATGAGCAGTTCTTC

CDR3 length: 14
J gene: TRBJ1-5
V gene: TRBV3-1
clone size: .
D gene: .
CDR3 protein: CASSQVWGNQPQHF
CDR3 DNA: TGTGCCAGCAGCCAAGTTTGGGGTAATCAGCCCCAGCATTTT

CDR3 length: 12
J gene: TRBJ2-5
V gene: TRBV29-1
clone size: .
D gene: .
CDR3 protein: CSVAQNQETQYF
CDR3 DNA: TGCAGCGTTGCGCAAAACCAAGAGACCCAGTACTTC

CDR3 length: 15
J gene: TRBJ2-1
V gene: TRBV18
clone size: many
D gene: .
CDR3 protein: CASSTTSGTYNEQFF
CDR3 DNA: TGTGCCAGCTCAACCACCTCGGGGACCTACAATGAGCAGTTCTTC

CDR3 length: 14
J gene: TRBJ2-7
V gene: TRBV30
clone size: few
D gene: .
CDR3 protein: CAWGAGTSYYEQYF
CDR3 DNA: TGTGCCTGGGGAGCGGGGACATCATACTACGAGCAGTACTTC

CDR3 length: 15
J gene: TRBJ1-1
V gene: TRBV5-1
clone size: few
D gene: .
CDR3 protein: CASKGIGTVNTEAFF
CDR3 DNA: TGCGCCAGCAAGGGAATCGGGACGGTGAACACTGAAGCTTTCTTT

CDR3 length: 16
J gene: TRBJ2-4
V gene: TRBV2
clone size: few
D gene: TRBD1
CDR3 protein: CASSFGTGLAKNIQYF
CDR3 DNA: TGTGCCAGCAGTTTCGGGACAGGGTTAGCCAAAAACATTCAGTACTTC

CDR3 length: 13
J gene: TRBJ1-1
V gene: TRBV15
clone size: many
D gene: .
CDR3 protein: CATKAPRSTEAFF
CDR3 DNA: TGTGCCACCAAAGCACCCCGGAGCACTGAAGCTTTCTTT

CDR3 length: 16
J gene: TRBJ1-1
V gene: TRBV6-5
clone size: .
D gene: .
CDR3 protein: CATKEVVGRADTEAFF
CDR3 DNA: TGTGCCACCAAGGAGGTTGTAGGGAGAGCGGACACTGAAGCTTTCTTT

CDR3 length: 14
J gene: TRBJ2-5
V gene: TRBV29-1
clone size: once
D gene: TRBD2
CDR3 protein: CSAVLAGGPETQYF
CDR3 DNA: TGCAGCGCCGTACTAGCGGGGGGGCCAGAGACCCAGTACTTC

CDR3 length: 17
J gene: TRBJ2-7
V gene: TRBV12-3/TRBV12-4
clone size: few
D gene: .
CDR3 protein: CASSLEPGTRTAYEQYF
CDR3 DNA: TGTGCCAGCAGTTTAGAGCCGGGGACCAGAACAGCCTACGAGCAGTACTTC

CDR3 length: 11
J gene: TRBJ1-1
V gene: TRBV20-1
clone size: few
D gene: .
CDR3 protein: CSAQTGREAFF
CDR3 DNA: TGCAGTGCCCAGACAGGACGTGAAGCTTTCTTT

CDR3 length: 13
J gene: TRBJ2-5
V gene: TRBV5-1
clone size: many
D gene: .
CDR3 protein: CASSSGLQETQYF
CDR3 DNA: TGCGCCAGCAGCTCAGGGCTCCAAGAGACCCAGTACTTC

CDR3 length: 12
J gene: TRBJ2-1
V gene: TRBV29-1
clone size: .
D gene: TRBD1
CDR3 protein: CSVTGQGDEQFF
CDR3 DNA: TGCAGCGTTACCGGACAGGGCGATGAGCAGTTCTTC

CDR3 length: 15
J gene: TRBJ2-5
V gene: TRBV20-1
clone size: few
D gene: TRBD2
CDR3 protein: CSAPTSGGLRETQYF
CDR3 DNA: TGCAGTGCTCCGACTAGCGGGGGTCTTCGGGAGACCCAGTACTTC

CDR3 length: 15
J gene: TRBJ1-4
V gene: TRBV20-1
clone size: .
D gene: TRBD1
CDR3 protein: CSASDRGRTNEKLFF
CDR3 DNA: TGCAGTGCCAGTGACAGGGGGAGAACTAATGAAAAACTGTTTTTT

CDR3 length: 14
J gene: TRBJ2-3
V gene: TRBV29-1
clone size: .
D gene: .
CDR3 protein: CSVGGGASTDTQYF
CDR3 DNA: TGCAGCGTTGGAGGGGGGGCGTCCACAGATACGCAGTATTTT

CDR3 length: 14
J gene: TRBJ2-3
V gene: TRBV12-5
clone size: once
D gene: .
CDR3 protein: CASGPYRETDTQYF
CDR3 DNA: TGTGCTAGTGGCCCCTACAGGGAGACGGATACGCAGTATTTT

CDR3 length: 13
J gene: TRBJ1-1
V gene: TRBV20-1
clone size: few
D gene: .
CDR3 protein: CSAREQGNTEAFF
CDR3 DNA: TGCAGTGCTAGAGAACAGGGTAACACTGAAGCTTTCTTT

CDR3 length: 16
J gene: TRBJ2-7
V gene: TRBV4-1
clone size: .
D gene: .
CDR3 protein: CASSQGLGGNWYEQYF
CDR3 DNA: TGCGCCAGCAGCCAAGGGTTAGGGGGGAATTGGTACGAGCAGTACTTC

CDR3 length: 15
J gene: TRBJ2-2
V gene: TRBV27
clone size: .
D gene: .
CDR3 protein: CASSLSSGSTGELFF
CDR3 DNA: TGTGCCAGCAGTTTATCCTCCGGGAGCACCGGGGAGCTGTTTTTT

CDR3 length: 15
J gene: TRBJ2-3
V gene: TRBV10-3
clone size: .
D gene: TRBD1
CDR3 protein: CAISTGTASTDTQYF
CDR3 DNA: TGTGCCATCAGTACCGGGACAGCTAGCACAGATACGCAGTATTTT

CDR3 length: 13
J gene: TRBJ2-1
V gene: TRBV24-1
clone size: .
D gene: TRBD1
CDR3 protein: CATSDWDRTEQFF
CDR3 DNA: TGTGCCACCAGTGACTGGGACAGGACTGAGCAGTTCTTC

CDR3 length: 10
J gene: TRBJ1-1
V gene: TRBV5-5
clone size: .
D gene: .
CDR3 protein: CASQEAEAFF
CDR3 DNA: TGTGCCAGCCAAGAAGCTGAAGCTTTCTTT

CDR3 length: 14
J gene: TRBJ2-1
V gene: TRBV2
clone size: .
D gene: .
CDR3 protein: CASSEGPAGYEQFF
CDR3 DNA: TGTGCCAGCAGTGAAGGCCCAGCAGGTTATGAGCAGTTCTTC

CDR3 length: 14
J gene: TRBJ1-2
V gene: TRBV20-1
clone size: many
D gene: TRBD1
CDR3 protein: CSASRGGEGYGYTF
CDR3 DNA: TGCAGTGCTTCCAGAGGGGGCGAGGGCTATGGCTACACCTTC

CDR3 length: 14
J gene: TRBJ1-2
V gene: TRBV7-9
clone size: few
D gene: .
CDR3 protein: CASSPIKTLYGYTF
CDR3 DNA: TGTGCCAGCAGCCCAATCAAAACATTATATGGCTACACCTTC

CDR3 length: 12
J gene: TRBJ2-3
V gene: TRBV2
clone size: .
D gene: .
CDR3 protein: CAKAPNTDTQYF
CDR3 DNA: TGTGCCAAGGCGCCCAACACAGATACGCAGTATTTT

CDR3 length: 18
J gene: TRBJ1-5
V gene: TRBV20-1
clone size: few
D gene: TRBD1
CDR3 protein: CSAREPGGGRGQGQPQHF
CDR3 DNA: TGCAGTGCTAGAGAACCCGGCGGCGGCAGGGGGCAGGGTCAGCCCCAGCATTTT

CDR3 length: 12
J gene: TRBJ1-2
V gene: TRBV6-1
clone size: .
D gene: .
CDR3 protein: CASSAGFYGYTF
CDR3 DNA: TGTGCCAGCAGTGCTGGATTCTATGGCTACACCTTC

CDR3 length: 15
J gene: TRBJ1-3
V gene: TRBV9
clone size: few
D gene: .
CDR3 protein: CASSPREPPAGTIYF
CDR3 DNA: TGTGCCAGCAGCCCCAGGGAACCTCCGGCGGGCACCATATATTTT